This T cell receptor (beta chain) was sequenced in a study of early T cells in non-severe SARS-CoV-2 infection (dated by TCRdb to the early 2020s). About the full investigation: Because TCR sequencing relied on bulk RNA taken from unsorted whole blood, pairing of alpha and beta chains was not possible.

Library preparation was by 5' RACE. Sequenced using a NextSeq 500. To correct for sequencing error and PCR bias, the TCR library protocol tagged individual cDNA molecules with unique molecular identifiers. Both TCR alpha and beta chains were sequenced, and tight co-correlation was observed between alpha and beta sequence abundances in each sample. In the authors' own workflow: V gene, J gene and CDR3 annotation of TCR sequences was performed with Decombinator V4. TCRs were defined as expanded if a significant change between any two time points was detected under a Poisson model with p below 0.0001. TCR abundances were normalised to the total number of TCRs sequenced per sample and expressed as counts per million. VDJdb, accessed on 1 November 2021, was searched for TCRs annotated for CMV, EBV and SARS-CoV-2, and TCRs annotated for more than one antigen were excluded. TCRdb reworked the public reads: Q25 trimming with fastp, MiXCR clone assembly, productive beta chains retained. Identical CDR3 protein sequences are pooled into one entry, listed with their most common genes and DNA. TCRdb, not the authors, supplied the V and J calls. In all, the sample holds about 58,000 distinct CDR3 sequences, and roughly 7.7% of those were seen once. In total, the top ten clones hold under 3.5% of the sample.

The paper as a whole reports these results and caveats: VDJdb matching was skewed toward anti-spike CD8 responses, so virus-specific expansions were likely underestimated and private and CD4 specificities were missed.

The study was a case-control design nested within a healthcare worker cohort in London, UK, with weekly nasopharyngeal swab PCR tests and blood sampling. Healthcare workers were recruited during the week of the UK lockdown, between 23 and 31 March 2020, and followed weekly for up to roughly 15 weeks. Remarks on this clonotype: Its antigen has not been determined. Base-call qualities are not available, and no considerably larger clone is one nucleotide away.

This TCR came from an adult who was a healthcare worker with PCR-confirmed SARS-CoV-2 infection or an uninfected control (not recorded which). Sequenced: whole blood.

The DNA is TGTGCCAGCAGCTTAGTCCGGACTTCAAACACCGGGGAGCTGTTTTTT. It codes for CASSLVRTSNTGELFF. The sequence is built from TRBV7-8 and TRBJ2-2; the D segment could be TRBD2, given 5 matching bases. As encoded in the germline V gene, CDR1 is SGHVS while CDR2 is FQNEAQ. Trimming removed 1 base from V and 2 bases from J, leaving 11 bases between the germline ends. From cysteine to phenylalanine, the CDR3 is 16 amino acids long. The DNA shown is the 48-base CDR3, in frame from base 1.